The next 18 T cell receptor beta chains were all read from a single sample in a study of blood T cell repertoires in COVID-19. Generated by immunoSEQ multiplex PCR, the TCRdb table keeps only in-frame clones and is missing some. The sample has hundreds of thousands of clones, 85% to 90% seen once. Input material: peripheral blood. Source of these receptors: a man in his fifties or sixties with acute or convalescent COVID-19.

The chain carries TRBV5-6 and TRBJ2-1; the D is unclear. Trimming shortened V by 4 bases and J by 4 bases, and 9 bases separated the two germline ends. Germline assignment: CDR1 SGHDT and CDR2 YYEEEE. This CDR3 contains 13 residues. In DNA, the CDR3 is TGTGCCAGCAGCGAGACACCTTACAATGAGCAGTTCTTC. Amino acids: CASSETPYNEQFF.

The V and J genes are TRBV13 and TRBJ2-4; TRBD2 matches 10 bases. CDR3 length equals 13 residues. CDR1 is PRHDT, CDR2 FYEKMQ, per germline (reference sequence). After removal of 2 bases from V and 9 bases from J, the junction contained 1 base not matched to a gene. The CDR3 sequence: CASSLQRGGIQYF. CDR3 coding DNA: TGTGCCAGCAGCTTACAGCGGGGGGGCATTCAGTACTTC.

This chain joins TRBV7-8 and TRBJ2-1, with TRBD2 matching over 7 bases. Germline loops: CDR1 SGHVS, CDR2 FQNEAQ. With V trimmed by 4 bases and J by 13 bases, 4 bases remained unmatched. The CDR3 consists of 11 residues. The CDR3 DNA is TGTGCCAGCAGCTGGAGCGGGGCCCAGTTCTTC. Translating it yields CASSWSGAQFF.

This clone turned up a few times. This rearrangement joins TRBV7-2 to TRBJ2-5; D perhaps matches TRBD1 (6 bases). CDR3 length: 15 amino acids. Germline lookup yields CDR1 SGHTA and CDR2 FQGNSA. Trimming left V 5 bases short and J 3 bases short, with 16 bases between. The CDR3 coding sequence is TGTGCCAGCAGCCGTAGGCCCCCAGGGGAAGAGACCCAGTACTTC. Translating it yields CASSRRPPGEETQYF.

This chain connects TRBV4-1 to TRBJ1-2; D unresolved. The germline CDR1 and CDR2 sequences are MGHRA and YSYEKL. This CDR3 region has 14 residues. V was clipped by 0 bases and J by 5 bases, with 10 bases between them. CDR3 residues: CASSQDPLFYGYTF. CDR3 DNA sequence: TGCGCCAGCAGCCAAGATCCCCTCTTTTATGGCTACACCTTC.

This clone was detected only once. This chain's CDR3 is CASSRKGTVEAFF. DNA for the CDR3: TGTGCCAGCAGCCGTAAAGGGACAGTTGAAGCTTTCTTT. The chain has TRBV6-5 and TRBJ1-1, with 7 bases aligning to TRBD1. Trimming cost V 6 bases and J 7 bases; bases outside gene matches: 8. The CDR3 consists of 13 residues. The germline CDR1 and CDR2 sequences are MNHEY and SVGAGI.

The DNA of the CDR3 is TGTGCCACCAGCAGCAGATTGGGGCGGGGGGTTGAAAAACTGTTTTTT. This codes for CATSSRLGRGVEKLFF. The rearrangement links TRBV15 to TRBJ1-4, with D possibly matching TRBD1 (5 bases). CDR1 LNHNV and CDR2 YYDKDF come from the germline V gene (reference sequence). Trimming removed 3 bases from V and 7 bases from J, with 18 bases in between. This CDR3 contains 16 residues.

This clone showed up just a few times. The V and J genes are TRBV11-3 and TRBJ2-7; 7 bases fit TRBD1. Looked up from germline, CDR1 is SGHNT and CDR2 is YENEEA. This CDR3 has 16 residues. The junction had 8 bases not matched to a gene; V was cut back by 1 base and J by 2 bases. The DNA of the CDR3 is TGTGCCAGCAGCTTAGGCCGGGACAGAGAGCCCTACGAGCAGTACTTC. Translating it yields CASSLGRDREPYEQYF.

The chain links TRBV5-6 to TRBJ2-5; 7 bases are shared with TRBD1. The CDR3 is made up of 13 amino acids. Germline V CDR1 and CDR2: SGHDT, YYEEEE. V was pared by 4 bases and J by 2 bases, with 2 bases of the junction left unmatched. The CDR3 here is CASSDRVQETQYF. As DNA, the CDR3 is TGTGCCAGCAGCGACAGGGTTCAAGAGACCCAGTACTTC.

The chain employs TRBV29-1 and TRBJ2-1; possibly TRBD2 for D (6 bases). There are 14 residues in the CDR3. V lost 3 bases, J lost 6 bases, and 15 bases lay in between. The germline V gene encodes CDR1 SQVTM and CDR2 ANQGSEA. The CDR3 DNA sequence: TGCAGCGTTGAGGGGGAGTGGGGACTCAATGAGCAGTTCTTC. Its translation is CSVEGEWGLNEQFF.

The chain recombines TRBV10-3 with TRBJ2-3, with TRBD2 identical over 8 bases. Germline lookup yields CDR1 ENHRY and CDR2 SYGVKD. The CDR3 is 15 residues long. Unmatched junction bases numbered 6, after V lost 3 bases and J lost 4 bases. The CDR3 nucleotides read TGTGCCATCAGTGATAGTGGCGGGGGGCCAGATACGCAGTATTTT. Translated, it gives CAISDSGGGPDTQYF.

The chain has TRBV3-1 (or the pseudogene TRBV3-2) and TRBJ2-4; D is ambiguous. CDR3 length: 15 residues. Germline-derived CDR1 and CDR2 are LGHDT and YNNKEL (reference sequence). The ends were cut back, 3 bases at V and 2 bases at J, with 11 bases in the middle. This chain's CDR3 is CASSHVAGSKNIQYF. CDR3 DNA: TGTGCCAGCAGCCATGTCGCCGGGTCCAAAAACATTCAGTACTTC.

J is TRBJ1-4 and V is TRBV7-3, with D perhaps TRBD1 (6 bases). This CDR3 region has 15 residues. Deletions cut 0 bases from V and 10 bases from J, with 15 bases between. The germline V gene has CDR1 SGHTA and CDR2 FQGTGA. The CDR3 loop is CASSLTAGTQGKLFF. CDR3 DNA: TGTGCCAGCAGCTTAACAGCGGGGACACAGGGAAAACTGTTTTTT. The variable domain in full, completed from reference TRBV7-3 and TRBJ1-4, reads GAGVSQTPSNKVTEKGKYVELRCDPISGHTALYWYRQSLGQGPEFLIYFQGTGAADDSGLPNDRFFAVRPEGSVSTLKIQRTERGDSAVYLCASSLTAGTQGKLFFGSGTQLSVL.

The rearrangement joins TRBV7-6 to TRBJ2-7; 7 nucleotides line up with TRBD1. The CDR3 length is 16 residues. Germline-derived CDR1 and CDR2 are SGHVS and FNYEAQ. With V trimmed by 4 bases and J by 2 bases, 11 bases remained unmatched. The CDR3 region has the DNA TGTGCCAGCAGCTATACCGGGCGACAGGGAGCCTACGAGCAGTACTTC. This translates into CASSYTGRQGAYEQYF.

This chain links TRBV10-3 with TRBJ1-1, with D maybe TRBD1 (5 bases). This CDR3 is built from 11 residues. V lost 6 bases and J lost 4, with 6 bases in between. The germline gives CDR1 ENHRY, CDR2 SYGVKD. The CDR3 region is CAIRGGTEAFF. DNA for the CDR3: TGTGCCATCAGGGGGGGCACTGAAGCTTTCTTT.

The chain couples TRBV5-1 to TRBJ1-4, with 9 positions matching TRBD1. From germline, CDR1 is SGHRS and CDR2 YFSETQ. The CDR3 extends over 17 amino acids. With 3 bases clipped from V and 6 bases from J, the junction kept 12 bases outside the gene matches. CDR3 bases: TGCGCCAGCAGCTCACAGGGGGCGCGGGGGTCATATGAAAAACTGTTTTTT. Encoded protein: CASSSQGARGSYEKLFF.

The J gene is TRBJ2-2, the V gene TRBV7-2, with a tentative D call TRBD2 (5 bases). The CDR3 is made up of 16 amino acids. CDR1 is SGHTA and CDR2 is FQGNSA in the germline V gene. V was clipped by 3 bases and J by 0 bases, with 11 bases between them. CDR3 sequence reads: CASSFGLSSNTGELFF. CDR3 bases: TGTGCCAGCAGCTTCGGACTGAGCTCGAACACCGGGGAGCTGTTTTTT.

This chain uses TRBV11-2 with TRBJ2-1, with 14 bases fitting TRBD2. The CDR3 is 16 amino acids. V shed 1 base, J shed 9 bases, and the junction held 5 bases outside the gene matches. The germline CDR1 and CDR2 sequences are SGHAT and FQNNGV. The CDR3 DNA reads TGTGCCAGCAGCTTAGGGACTAGCGGGGGGCGTGGTGAGCAGTTCTTC. Its protein product is CASSLGTSGGRGEQFF.